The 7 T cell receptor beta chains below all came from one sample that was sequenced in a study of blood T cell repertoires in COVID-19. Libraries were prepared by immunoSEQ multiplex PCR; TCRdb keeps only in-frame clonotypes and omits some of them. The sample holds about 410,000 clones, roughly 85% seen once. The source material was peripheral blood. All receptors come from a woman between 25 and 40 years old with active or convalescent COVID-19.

CDR3 coding DNA: TGTGCCAGCTCCCCCAGCTTGGTAGCGGGAGGTGGAGAGACCCAGTACTTC. This gives the protein CASSPSLVAGGGETQYF. The chain combines TRBV18 with TRBJ2-5; TRBD2 agrees at 10 bases. The germline CDR1 and CDR2 sequences are KGHSH and LQKENI. Trimming cost V 6 bases and J 4 bases; bases outside gene matches: 14. This CDR3 spans 17 amino acids.

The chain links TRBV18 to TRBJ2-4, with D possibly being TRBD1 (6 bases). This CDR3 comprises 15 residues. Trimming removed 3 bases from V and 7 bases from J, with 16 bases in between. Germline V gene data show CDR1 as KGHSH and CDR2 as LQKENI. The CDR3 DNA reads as TGTGCCAGCTCACCGCGACAGGCCACCCCCAACATTCAGTACTTC. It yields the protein CASSPRQATPNIQYF.

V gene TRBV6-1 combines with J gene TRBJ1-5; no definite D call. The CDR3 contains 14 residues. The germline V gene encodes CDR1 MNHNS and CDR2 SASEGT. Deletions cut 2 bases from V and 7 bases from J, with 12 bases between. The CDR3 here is CASSESRQWQPQHF. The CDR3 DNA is TGTGCCAGCAGTGAATCGCGGCAGTGGCAGCCCCAGCATTTT.

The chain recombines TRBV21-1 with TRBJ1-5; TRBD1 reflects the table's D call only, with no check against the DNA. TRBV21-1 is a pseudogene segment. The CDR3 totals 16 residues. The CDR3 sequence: CASSKDPDSCNQPQHF. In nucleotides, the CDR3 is TGTGCCAGCAGCAAGGACCCAGACAGCTGCAATCAGCCCCAGCATTTT.

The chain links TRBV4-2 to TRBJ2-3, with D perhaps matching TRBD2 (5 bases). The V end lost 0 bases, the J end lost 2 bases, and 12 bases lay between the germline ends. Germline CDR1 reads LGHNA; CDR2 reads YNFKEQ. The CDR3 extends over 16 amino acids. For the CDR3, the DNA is TGTGCCAGCAGCCAAGATTTTGACTACTTCACAGATACGCAGTATTTT. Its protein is CASSQDFDYFTDTQYF.

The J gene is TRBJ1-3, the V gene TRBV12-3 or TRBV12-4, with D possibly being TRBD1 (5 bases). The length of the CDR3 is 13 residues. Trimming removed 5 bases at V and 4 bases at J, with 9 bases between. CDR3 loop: CASSPGLGNTIYF. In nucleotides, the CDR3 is TGTGCCAGCAGTCCGGGACTGGGAAACACCATATATTTT.

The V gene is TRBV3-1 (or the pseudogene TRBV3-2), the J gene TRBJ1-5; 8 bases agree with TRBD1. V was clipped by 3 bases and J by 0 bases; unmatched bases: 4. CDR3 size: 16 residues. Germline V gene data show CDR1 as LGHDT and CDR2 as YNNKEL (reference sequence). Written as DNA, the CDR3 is TGTGCCAGCAGCCACGGACAGGGCCATAGCAATCAGCCCCAGCATTTT. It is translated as CASSHGQGHSNQPQHF.